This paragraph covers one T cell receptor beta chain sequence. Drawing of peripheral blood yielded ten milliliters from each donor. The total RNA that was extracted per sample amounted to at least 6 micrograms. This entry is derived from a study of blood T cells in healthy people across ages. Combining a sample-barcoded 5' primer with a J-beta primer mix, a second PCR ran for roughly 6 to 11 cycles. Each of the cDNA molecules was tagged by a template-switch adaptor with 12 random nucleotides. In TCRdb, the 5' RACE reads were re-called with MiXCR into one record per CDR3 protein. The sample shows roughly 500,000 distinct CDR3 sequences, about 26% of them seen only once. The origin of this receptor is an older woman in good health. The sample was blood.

CDR3 loop: CASSPQGSITDTQYF. The CDR3 DNA reads as TGTGCCAGCAGCCCACAGGGGTCAATAACAGATACGCAGTATTTT. The chain uses TRBV7-3 and TRBJ2-3; 7 bases align to TRBD1. Germline V gene sequence: CDR1 SGHTA, CDR2 FQGTGA. CDR3 length equals 15 residues. V shed 5 bases, J shed 3 bases, and the junction held 8 bases outside the gene matches. Filled out from reference TRBV7-3 and TRBJ2-3, the complete variable domain reads GAGVSQTPSNKVTEKGKYVELRCDPISGHTALYWYRQSLGQGPEFLIYFQGTGAADDSGLPNDRFFAVRPEGSVSTLKIQRTERGDSAVYLCASSPQGSITDTQYFGPGTRLTVL.